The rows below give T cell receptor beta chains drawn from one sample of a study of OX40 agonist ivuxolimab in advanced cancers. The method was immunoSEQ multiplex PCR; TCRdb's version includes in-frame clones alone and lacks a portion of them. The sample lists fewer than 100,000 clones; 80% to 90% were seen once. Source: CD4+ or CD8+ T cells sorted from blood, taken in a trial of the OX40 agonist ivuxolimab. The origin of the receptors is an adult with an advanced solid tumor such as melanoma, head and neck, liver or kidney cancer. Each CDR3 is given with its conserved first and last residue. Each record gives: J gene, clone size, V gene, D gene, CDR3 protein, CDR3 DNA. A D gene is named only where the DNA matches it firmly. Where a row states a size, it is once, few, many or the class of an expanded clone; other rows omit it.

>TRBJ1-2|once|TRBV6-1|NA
CASTGWGSEDYGYTF
TGTGCCAGCACAGGGTGGGGGTCAGAGGACTATGGCTACACCTTC
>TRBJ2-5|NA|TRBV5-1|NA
CASSLAPGRFQETQYF
TGCGCCAGCAGCTTGGCCCCGGGCCGATTTCAAGAGACCCAGTACTTC
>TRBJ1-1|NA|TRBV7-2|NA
CASSPERRGNTEAFF
TGTGCCAGCAGCCCAGAGCGCCGAGGGAACACTGAAGCTTTCTTT
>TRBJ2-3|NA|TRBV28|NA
CASSFGTGRADTQYF
TGTGCCAGCAGTTTCGGAACAGGGCGGGCAGATACGCAGTATTTT
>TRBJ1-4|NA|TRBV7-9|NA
CASSPPGGTNEKLFF
TGTGCCAGCAGCCCCCCGGGGGGCACTAATGAAAAACTGTTTTTT
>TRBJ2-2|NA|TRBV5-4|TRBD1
CASSTWTGGNTGELFF
TGTGCCAGCAGCACTTGGACAGGGGGGAACACCGGGGAGCTGTTTTTT
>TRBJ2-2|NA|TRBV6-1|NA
CASRWGGAGELFF
TGTGCCAGCAGGTGGGGGGGCGCCGGGGAGCTGTTTTTT
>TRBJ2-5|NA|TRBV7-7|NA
CASSWTGDKTQYF
TGTGCTAGCAGCTGGACGGGGGACAAGACCCAGTACTTC
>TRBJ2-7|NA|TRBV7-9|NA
CASSLVSEQYF
TGTGCCAGCAGCTTAGTATCCGAGCAGTACTTC
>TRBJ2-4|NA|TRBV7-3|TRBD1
CASSLGQGQNIQYF
TGTGCCAGCAGTCTGGGACAGGGTCAAAACATTCAGTACTTC
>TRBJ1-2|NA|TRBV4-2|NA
CASSQGIPNYGYTF
TGTGCCAGCAGCCAAGGAATTCCCAACTATGGCTACACCTTC
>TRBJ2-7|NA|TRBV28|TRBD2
CASSRLAGPYGEQYF
TGTGCCAGCAGCCGACTAGCGGGGCCCTACGGCGAGCAGTACTTC
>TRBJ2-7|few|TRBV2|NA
CASSESTAFRVEQYF
TGTGCCAGCAGTGAATCGACCGCGTTTCGGGTCGAGCAGTACTTC
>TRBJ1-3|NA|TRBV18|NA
CASSQQGFGNTIYF
TGTGCCAGCTCACAACAGGGATTTGGAAACACCATATATTTT
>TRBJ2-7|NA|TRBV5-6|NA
CASSPVGGHEQYF
TGTGCCAGCAGCCCCGTGGGGGGCCACGAGCAGTACTTC
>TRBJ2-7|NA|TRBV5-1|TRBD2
CASSLVAGAYEQYF
TGTGCCAGCAGCTTGGTTGCGGGGGCCTACGAGCAGTACTTC
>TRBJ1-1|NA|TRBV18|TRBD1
CASSSGTGDLNTEAFF
TGTGCCAGCTCCTCTGGGACAGGGGATTTGAACACTGAAGCTTTCTTT
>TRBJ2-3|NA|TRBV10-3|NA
CAIRGTGIISTDTQYF
TGTGCCATCAGAGGGACGGGTATAATCAGCACAGATACGCAGTATTTT
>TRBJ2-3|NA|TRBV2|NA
CASSFPDLVAQYF
TGTGCCAGCAGTTTCCCGGACTTGGTGGCGCAGTATTTT
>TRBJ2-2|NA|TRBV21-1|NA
CASSNRRVGGSQLFF
TGTGCCAGCAGCAATCGGCGCGTAGGGGGGAGCCAGCTGTTTTTT
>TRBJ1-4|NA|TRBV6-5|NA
CASSSRGRQREKLFF
TGTGCCAGCAGTTCCCGGGGACGGCAACGGGAAAAACTGTTTTTT
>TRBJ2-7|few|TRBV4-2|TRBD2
CASSLGTTPGLADYEQYF
TGTGCCAGCAGCCTAGGGACTACTCCGGGACTAGCAGATTACGAGCAGTACTTC
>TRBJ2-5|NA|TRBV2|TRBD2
CASSEVEGLAGFETQYF
TGTGCCAGCAGTGAAGTGGAGGGACTAGCGGGGTTTGAGACCCAGTACTTC
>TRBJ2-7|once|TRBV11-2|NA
CASSLVLKTSYEQYF
TGTGCCAGCAGCTTAGTTTTGAAGACTTCCTACGAGCAGTACTTC
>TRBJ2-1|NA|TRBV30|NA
CAWSTDEVGEQFF
TGTGCCTGGAGCACCGACGAGGTAGGTGAGCAGTTCTTC
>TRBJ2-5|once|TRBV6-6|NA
CASTDYNRETQYF
TGTGCCAGCACCGACTACAACCGAGAGACCCAGTACTTC
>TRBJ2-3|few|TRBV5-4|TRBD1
CASSAEVRGLSTQYF
TGTGCCAGCAGCGCCGAGGTCAGGGGGTTAAGTACGCAGTATTTT
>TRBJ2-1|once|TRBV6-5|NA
CASSYSSTPAYNEQFF
TGTGCCAGCAGTTACTCGTCCACTCCTGCCTACAATGAGCAGTTCTTC
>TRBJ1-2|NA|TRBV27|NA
CASSTRNSDSRGYTF
TGTGCCAGCTCAACCAGGAACAGCGACAGCCGTGGCTACACCTTC
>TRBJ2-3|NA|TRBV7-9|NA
CASSQDRVNTDTQYF
TGTGCCAGCAGCCAAGACAGAGTAAACACAGATACGCAGTATTTT
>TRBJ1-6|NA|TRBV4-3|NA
CASSQDVGDSPLHF
TGCGCCAGCAGCCAAGATGTCGGGGATTCACCCCTCCACTTT
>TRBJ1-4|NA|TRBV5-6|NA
CASSLGLGEQKLFF
TGTGCCAGCAGCTTGGGTCTCGGGGAGCAAAAACTGTTTTTT
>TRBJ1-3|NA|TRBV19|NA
CASSRSQLNSGNTIYF
TGTGCCAGTAGTCGTTCCCAGCTAAACTCTGGAAACACCATATATTTT
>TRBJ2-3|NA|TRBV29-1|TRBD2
CSVDSGFSTDTQYF
TGCAGCGTTGATAGCGGGTTCAGCACAGATACGCAGTATTTT
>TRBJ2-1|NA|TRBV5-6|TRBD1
CASSPGQGLYNEQFF
TGTGCCAGCAGCCCGGGACAGGGGCTCTACAATGAGCAGTTCTTC
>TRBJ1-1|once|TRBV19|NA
CASNPPWDTEAFF
TGTGCCAGTAACCCCCCTTGGGACACTGAAGCTTTCTTT
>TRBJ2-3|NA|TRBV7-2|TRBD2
CASSRRGAGKHTQYF
TGTGCCAGCAGCCGGCGGGGGGCCGGAAAACATACGCAGTATTTT
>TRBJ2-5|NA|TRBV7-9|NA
CASSPPRERPFAQETQYF
TGTGCCAGCAGCCCCCCCCGGGAAAGACCGTTCGCTCAAGAGACCCAGTACTTC
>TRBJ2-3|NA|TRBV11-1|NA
CASSLGKRGADTQYF
TGTGCCAGCAGCTTAGGAAAAAGAGGGGCCGATACGCAGTATTTT
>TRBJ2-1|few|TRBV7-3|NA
CASSLIGTTYNEQFF
TGTGCCAGCAGCTTAATCGGGACAACCTACAATGAGCAGTTCTTC
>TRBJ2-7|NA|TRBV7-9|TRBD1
CASSRGQGGTYEQYF
TGTGCCAGCAGCCGGGGACAGGGAGGGACCTACGAGCAGTACTTC
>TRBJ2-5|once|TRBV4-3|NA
CASSQVTEETQYF
TGCGCCAGCAGCCAGGTGACGGAGGAGACCCAGTACTTC
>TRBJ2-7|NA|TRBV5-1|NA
CASSLHSYEQYF
TGCGCCAGCAGCTTACACTCCTACGAGCAGTACTTC
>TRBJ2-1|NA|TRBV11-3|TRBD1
CASSFQTGGRNEQFF
TGTGCCAGCAGCTTTCAGACAGGGGGTCGCAATGAGCAGTTCTTC
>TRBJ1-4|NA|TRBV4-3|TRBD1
CASSLKGTVNEKLFF
TGCGCCAGCAGCCTCAAGGGGACAGTTAATGAAAAACTGTTTTTT
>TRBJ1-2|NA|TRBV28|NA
CASSLWANYGYTF
TGTGCCAGCAGTCTTTGGGCAAACTATGGCTACACCTTC
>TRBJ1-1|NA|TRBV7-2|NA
CASSSRTEQIPEAFF
TGTGCCAGCAGCTCCCGGACAGAGCAAATCCCTGAAGCTTTCTTT
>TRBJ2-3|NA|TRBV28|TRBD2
CASAGDPSTDTQYF
TGTGCCAGCGCGGGGGACCCTAGCACAGATACGCAGTATTTT
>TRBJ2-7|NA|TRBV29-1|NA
CSVEMGGTYEQYF
TGCAGCGTTGAAATGGGGGGCACCTACGAGCAGTACTTC
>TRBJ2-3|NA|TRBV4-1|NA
CASSQAGARDTQYF
TGCGCCAGCAGCCAAGCGGGTGCTCGAGATACGCAGTATTTT
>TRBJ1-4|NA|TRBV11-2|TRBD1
CASSLGTGREKLFF
TGTGCCAGCAGCTTAGGGACAGGGCGAGAAAAACTGTTTTTT
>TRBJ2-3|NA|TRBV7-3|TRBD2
CASSSGLAAKDTQYF
TGTGCCAGCAGTTCAGGACTAGCGGCTAAAGATACGCAGTATTTT
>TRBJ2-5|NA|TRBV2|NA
CASKGVAQETQYF
TGTGCCAGCAAGGGGGTAGCTCAAGAGACCCAGTACTTC
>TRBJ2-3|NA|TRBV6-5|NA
CASSFDGTDTQYF
TGTGCCAGCAGTTTCGATGGCACAGATACGCAGTATTTT
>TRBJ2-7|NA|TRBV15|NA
CATSRELEGSYEQYF
TGTGCCACCAGCAGAGAGCTTGAGGGTTCCTACGAGCAGTACTTC
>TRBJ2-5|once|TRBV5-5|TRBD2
CASSPAAGGRRETQYF
TGTGCCAGCAGCCCGGCGGCGGGGGGGCGTCGAGAGACCCAGTACTTC
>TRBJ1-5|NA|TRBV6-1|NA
CASNLGTDQPQHF
TGTGCCAGCAACCTAGGGACTGATCAGCCCCAGCATTTT
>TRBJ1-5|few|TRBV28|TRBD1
CASTPGTAQPQHF
TGTGCCAGCACCCCGGGGACAGCTCAGCCCCAGCATTTT
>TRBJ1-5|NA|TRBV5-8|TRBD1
CASSLGSQGDSNQPQHF
TGTGCCAGCAGCTTGGGGTCCCAGGGGGATAGCAATCAGCCCCAGCATTTT